This T cell receptor beta chain was recorded in a study of control samples from healthy donors and cancer patients. Profiled with immunoSEQ multiplex PCR; TCRdb holds only in-frame clones, not every one. This table has 80,000 or so clones, roughly 90% appearing once. CDR3 length equals 15 residues. The V end lost 2 bases, the J end lost 4 bases, and 11 bases lay between the germline ends. The germline V gene has CDR1 LGHDT and CDR2 YNNKEL (reference sequence). The sample was blood. The clonotype comes from a man between 50 and 59 years old in good health. The chain links TRBV3-1 (or the pseudogene TRBV3-2) to TRBJ2-2, with D perhaps TRBD2 (6 bases). Here the CDR3 reads CASSQRLAITGELFF. The CDR3 DNA follows: TGTGCCAGCAGCCAAAGGCTAGCGATCACCGGGGAGCTGTTTTTT.